These T cell receptor beta chains were read from a single sample in a study of blood T cells in healthy people across ages. TCRdb ran MiXCR on the 5' RACE reads and lists one entry per CDR3 protein. The data contain some 1.8 million distinct CDR3 sequences, about 39% of them singletons. Material for sequencing was blood. Receptor source: a human donor in good health. Both conserved end residues are part of each CDR3. Fields, in order: D gene, clone size, V gene, J gene, CDR3 protein, CDR3 DNA. A D gene is named only where the DNA matches it firmly. Clone size, where shown, is once, few, many, or a class for clones that have expanded.

>TRBD2|NA|TRBV5-1|TRBJ2-1
CASSRIWTSGGVHGNEQFF
TGCGCCAGCAGCCGTATATGGACTAGCGGGGGGGTTCATGGCAATGAGCAGTTCTTC
>NA|NA|TRBV28|TRBJ1-4
CASLSGGEKLFF
TGTGCCAGCTTGTCTGGGGGGGAAAAACTGTTTTTT
>NA|NA|TRBV7-2|TRBJ2-7
CASGGGGSYNEQYF
TGTGCCAGCGGCGGTGGAGGCTCCTACAATGAGCAGTACTTC
>NA|few|TRBV7-2|TRBJ1-2
CASSLRDPHRGYTF
TGTGCCAGCAGCTTAAGGGACCCCCACCGCGGCTACACCTTC
>TRBD2|NA|TRBV9|TRBJ2-3
CASSRGSGGHRTDTQYF
TGTGCCAGCAGTAGAGGCAGCGGGGGACACCGCACAGATACGCAGTATTTT
>TRBD1|NA|TRBV7-9|TRBJ1-2
CASSVAGQISNYGYTF
TGTGCCAGCAGCGTGGCGGGACAGATCTCAAACTATGGCTACACCTTC
>TRBD2|NA|TRBV6-5|TRBJ2-4
CASIAGGPRGEQYF
TGTGCCAGTATAGCGGGGGGCCCGAGGGGTGAGCAGTACTTC
>NA|few|TRBV20-1|TRBJ2-7
CSARKGQFYEQYF
TGCAGTGCTAGAAAGGGACAATTCTACGAGCAGTACTTC
>TRBD2|few|TRBV6-6|TRBJ2-4
CASVPGTSSIQYF
TGTGCCAGTGTCCCCGGGACTAGTTCCATTCAGTACTTC
>NA|NA|TRBV5-1|TRBJ2-3
CASSLLFSGDRTDTQYF
TGCGCCAGCAGCTTGTTATTTAGCGGTGACCGCACAGATACGCAGTATTTT
>TRBD2|NA|TRBV4-1|TRBJ2-7
CASSRGLAGGLPYEQYF
TGCGCCAGCAGCCGAGGACTAGCGGGGGGGCTGCCCTACGAGCAGTACTTC
>TRBD1|NA|TRBV6-5|TRBJ2-1
CASSYTPSPGQGHNEQFF
TGTGCCAGCAGTTATACACCATCACCGGGACAGGGGCACAATGAGCAGTTCTTC
>NA|NA|TRBV4-3|TRBJ2-7
CASSQEVGLGYEQYF
TGCGCCAGCAGCCAAGAAGTGGGATTGGGATACGAGCAGTACTTC
>TRBD2|NA|TRBV5-1|TRBJ2-5
CASSLVVAGAEETQYF
TGCGCCAGCAGCTTGGTGGTAGCGGGGGCGGAGGAGACCCAGTACTTC
>NA|NA|TRBV15|TRBJ1-5
CATSVTRTGNQPQHF
TGTGCCACCAGCGTTACTAGGACGGGCAATCAGCCCCAGCATTTT
>NA|NA|TRBV6-5|TRBJ1-2
CASRRGGADYGNTF
TGTGCCAGCAGACGGGGGGGCGCCGACTATGGCAACACCTTC
>TRBD2|few|TRBV9|TRBJ2-5
CASSVTGAGVGQETQYF
TGTGCCAGCAGCGTAACTGGGGCGGGGGTGGGCCAAGAGACCCAGTACTTC
>NA|NA|TRBV25-1|TRBJ1-2
CASSAGSRCTF
TGTGCCAGCAGTGCAGGGTCCCGCTGCACCTTC
>NA|few|TRBV5-1|TRBJ2-1
CASSLGGQDYNEQFF
TGCGCCAGCAGCTTGGGGGGGCAAGACTACAATGAGCAGTTCTTC
>NA|NA|TRBV28|TRBJ1-6
CASSLWDLGSPLHF
TGTGCCAGCAGTTTATGGGACCTGGGATCACCCCTCCACTTT
>NA|NA|TRBV4-1|TRBJ2-7
CASSQGTGYFYEQYF
TGCGCCAGCAGCCAAGGAACAGGGTACTTCTACGAGCAGTACTTC
>TRBD1|NA|TRBV4-1|TRBJ1-2
CASSQDLTGGLNGYTF
TGCGCCAGCAGCCAAGATTTAACAGGGGGCCTTAATGGCTACACCTTC
>TRBD2|NA|TRBV7-2|TRBJ2-3
CASSSRTSGGANTQYF
TGTGCCAGCAGCTCGAGGACTAGCGGGGGGGCAAATACGCAGTATTTT
>NA|few|TRBV29-1|TRBJ2-7
CSVGGSRRDLREQYF
TGTAGCGTTGGGGGTAGCCGACGCGATCTACGAGAGCAGTACTTC
>TRBD2|NA|TRBV7-2|TRBJ2-5
CASSPGTSVRETQYF
TGTGCCAGCAGCCCCGGGACTAGCGTACGGGAGACCCAGTACTTC
>NA|many|TRBV12-3/TRBV12-4|TRBJ2-1
CASSPLSYNEQFF
TGTGCCAGCAGTCCCTTGTCCTACAATGAGCAGTTCTTC
>TRBD1|NA|TRBV2|TRBJ2-4
CASSAPGTVKNIQYF
TGTGCCAGCAGTGCTCCCGGGACAGTAAAAAACATTCAGTACTTC
>NA|NA|TRBV20-1|TRBJ2-3
CSAYQGGPSTDTQYF
TGCAGTGCTTACCAGGGGGGGCCCAGCACAGATACGCAGTATTTT
>TRBD2|many|TRBV7-2|TRBJ2-3
CASSLGLAGDTQYF
TGTGCCAGCAGCTTAGGGCTAGCGGGAGATACGCAGTATTTT
>NA|NA|TRBV7-2|TRBJ2-1
CASSPRLGRGESYEQFF
TGTGCCAGCAGCCCGCGGTTAGGACGGGGTGAGTCCTACGAGCAGTTCTTC
>TRBD1|NA|TRBV28|TRBJ1-1
CASITGVWAFF
TGTGCCAGCATCACAGGGGTGTGGGCTTTCTTT
>NA|NA|TRBV12-3/TRBV12-4|TRBJ1-1
CASTYSGRDTEAFF
TGTGCCAGCACCTACTCCGGGAGAGACACTGAAGCTTTCTTT
>NA|NA|TRBV20-1|TRBJ1-5
CSASSNGRINQPQHF
TGCAGTGCTAGTTCCAACGGGAGAATCAATCAGCCCCAGCATTTT
>TRBD2|few|TRBV29-1|TRBJ2-1
CSARPGLAGFHEQFF
TGCAGCGCACGACCGGGACTAGCGGGGTTCCATGAGCAGTTCTTC
>TRBD1|NA|TRBV5-1|TRBJ1-1
CASSTWTGRNTEAFF
TGCGCCAGCAGCACCTGGACAGGGCGGAACACTGAAGCTTTCTTT
>TRBD1|NA|TRBV7-2|TRBJ2-1
CAGSRPGTGQNEQFF
TGTGCCGGCAGCAGACCCGGGACAGGGCAGAATGAGCAGTTCTTC
>TRBD2|NA|TRBV6-2/TRBV6-3|TRBJ2-7
CASRSGTNYEQYF
TGTGCCAGCAGATCCGGGACTAACTACGAGCAGTACTTC
>NA|NA|TRBV6-2/TRBV6-3|TRBJ2-1
CASSLRDFGNNEQFF
TGTGCCAGCAGTCTCCGGGACTTTGGAAACAATGAGCAGTTCTTC
>NA|few|TRBV7-2|TRBJ1-5
CASSPVGGWSNQPQHF
TGTGCCAGCAGCCCAGTGGGGGGCTGGAGCAATCAGCCCCAGCATTTT
>TRBD2|NA|TRBV7-9|TRBJ2-7
CASSLRVRRGGDYEQYF
TGTGCCAGCAGCTTAAGAGTCCGGCGGGGGGGAGACTACGAGCAGTACTTC
>NA|NA|TRBV12-3/TRBV12-4|TRBJ1-1
CASRQGVRITEAFF
TGTGCCAGCAGACAGGGAGTTAGGATTACTGAAGCTTTCTTT
>TRBD1|NA|TRBV6-6|TRBJ2-3
CASSFPGQGADTQYF
TGTGCCAGCAGTTTCCCGGGACAGGGGGCAGATACGCAGTATTTT
>NA|NA|TRBV4-1|TRBJ1-1
CASSHNWGTDEAFF
TGCGCCAGCAGCCATAATTGGGGTACCGATGAAGCTTTCTTT
>TRBD1|NA|TRBV7-2|TRBJ1-6
CASSRQGGPYNSPLHF
TGTGCCAGCAGTCGACAGGGCGGGCCCTATAATTCACCCCTCCACTTT
>NA|NA|TRBV20-1|TRBJ2-7
CSAQTAHEQYF
TGCAGTGCCCAGACAGCACACGAGCAGTACTTC
>TRBD2|few|TRBV5-6|TRBJ2-7
CASSFHKTSPYEQYF
TGTGCCAGCAGCTTCCATAAGACTAGCCCCTACGAGCAGTACTTC
>NA|NA|TRBV20-1|TRBJ1-1
CSARHLDTEAFF
TGCAGTGCTAGACACCTGGACACTGAAGCTTTCTTT
>TRBD1|NA|TRBV7-9|TRBJ2-5
CASSLQQGWETQYF
TGTGCCAGCAGCTTACAACAGGGGTGGGAGACCCAGTACTTC
>NA|few|TRBV7-9|TRBJ1-4
CASALRVAGGNEKLFF
TGTGCCAGCGCCCTAAGGGTGGCAGGAGGCAATGAAAAACTGTTTTTT